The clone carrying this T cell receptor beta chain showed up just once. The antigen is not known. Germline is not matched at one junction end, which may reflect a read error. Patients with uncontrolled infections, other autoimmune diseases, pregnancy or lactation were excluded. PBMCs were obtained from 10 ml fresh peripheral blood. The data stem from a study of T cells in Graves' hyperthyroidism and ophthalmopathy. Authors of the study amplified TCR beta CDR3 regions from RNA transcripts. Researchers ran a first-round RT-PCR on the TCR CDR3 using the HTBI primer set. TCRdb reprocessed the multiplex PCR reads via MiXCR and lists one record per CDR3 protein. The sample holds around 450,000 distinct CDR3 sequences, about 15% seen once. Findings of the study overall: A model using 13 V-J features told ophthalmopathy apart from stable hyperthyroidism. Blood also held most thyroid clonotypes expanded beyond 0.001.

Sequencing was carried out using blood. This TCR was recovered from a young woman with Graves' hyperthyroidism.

The CDR3 reads CASSQGSYSYKQYF. CDR3 coding DNA: TGCGCCAGCAGCCAAGGATCTTACTCCTACAAGCAGTACTTC. The V call is TRBV4-3, the J call TRBJ2-7, with D unclear. The CDR3 consists of 14 residues. Germline V gene sequence: CDR1 LGHNA, CDR2 YSLEER.